This section outlines one T cell receptor (beta chain) sequence together with its context. What it binds is not known. This record comes from a study of vaccination effects on CD4 cells after COVID-19. Study-wide results and caveats: In the late period after vaccination, infection- and vaccine-induced clones contracted markedly.

Germline CDR1 MNHNS, CDR2 SASEGT. V gave up 5 bases and J gave up 0 bases, with 7 bases separating them. The CDR3 loop spans 13 amino acids. The repertoire was sequenced with immunoSEQ multiplex PCR; TCRdb's copy has only in-frame clones and lacks some. The table has 55,000 to 70,000 clones, 76% seen once; the top ten hold around 0.94%. Expansion with viral peptide pools was applied to antigen-specific CD4+ T cells by the ViraFEST assay prior to sequencing. Subsequent to 10 days of culture, CD4+ T cells were isolated. Every participant took two doses of the BNT162b2 or mRNA-1273 vaccine. People in the vaccine group had not been infected with SARS-CoV-2 before, and their nucleocapsid antibodies were negative. Cultures received IL-2 medium that replaced half the medium on days 3 and 7.

This sample comprised CD4+ T cells from PBMCs cultured with HCoV-OC43 spike peptides, obtained after COVID-19 vaccination. Subset reported: HCoV-OC43 spike overlapping peptide pool stimulation. The chain joins TRBV6-1 to TRBJ1-2; D is undetermined. The TCR was taken from a human donor who received a COVID-19 vaccine. DNA for the CDR3: TGTGCCAGCAGTTTCGGGTCTAACTATGGCTACACCTTC. Its protein product is CASSFGSNYGYTF.